The subject of this entry is one T cell receptor beta chain. The antigen it recognizes is unknown. Receptor amplification or capture employed the immunoSEQ multiplex PCR assay. For the multiplex PCR, a mixture combining 60 forward primers for TCR Vbeta segments and 13 reverse primers for TCR Jbeta segments was used. A multiplex PCR assay on genomic DNA amplified the CDR3 region of rearranged TCR beta genes. Amplified TCR beta libraries were sequenced as 87-base-pair reads on the Illumina HiSeq System. The authors' pipeline ran thus. Across the 500 to 850 repertoires, a later analysis counted 80 million or so unique TCR beta chains, roughly 11 million of which were shared by at least two donors. To remove PCR and sequencing errors, raw reads were error-corrected and collapsed into unique sequences using a nearest-neighbor algorithm that merged closely related sequences. Alignment of CDR3 sequences to IMGT reference sequences was used to assign V, D and J gene segments. For a sequence to be retained, at least a six-nucleotide match to both a V gene segment and a J gene segment was required. A rearrangement was called productive if the CDR3 had no stop codons and remained in frame with V and J, and every other rearrangement was called non-productive. CDR3 was defined by IMGT convention, running from the second conserved V-encoded cysteine to the conserved J-encoded phenylalanine. In an earlier analysis of just under 600 of the donors, sequences lacking an unambiguous match to a single V gene segment were excluded. An earlier analysis of fewer than 750 of the donors called V segments functional above 56.7% productive rearrangements and segregating when the between-donor standard deviation exceeded 5%. A statistical classification framework was built to diagnose cytomegalovirus status from the catalog of TCR beta chain sequences. V and J gene assignment, in a later analysis, came from comparing TCR nucleotide sequences with IMGT/GENE-DB human TR gene sequences. The TCRdist pipeline was used in a later analysis to assign CDR3 sequences and most-parsimonious VDJ recombination scenarios. In a later analysis, each TCR beta chain was defined by its CDR3 amino acid sequence together with its V-gene family, and reads without a unique V-gene family were excluded. In a later analysis, 450 to 600 highly shared, low-generation-probability nucleotide sequences were removed to address suspected cross-contamination and a sequencing artifact. A later analysis calculated a clonal expansion index for each public chain from normalized within-repertoire ranks of inferred template counts. Generation probabilities in a later analysis came from a VDJ recombination model fitted to out-of-frame rearrangements, and those results were checked against IGoR. A later analysis scored TCR-TCR, TCR-HLA and TCR-CMV co-occurrence with hypergeometric tests, applying a repertoire-size bias correction to TCR pairs. False discovery rates were estimated in a later analysis by permuting HLA or CMV assignments 20 times. In a later analysis, co-occurring TCRs were grouped using DBSCAN, and TCRdist sequence similarity was added for clustering within HLA-allele-positive subsets. Repertoires with fewer than 30,000 or more than 120,000 public chains, plus five repertoires with anomalous nucleotide sharing, were excluded from co-occurrence clustering. TCRdb provides this immuneACCESS table in a form limited to in-frame rearrangements. Some clones are lacking; in checked studies, under half of them reflect an unresolved V gene, and why the rest are absent is not known. From that table come the V and J calls and clone size; the DNA was used to work out D and trimming. This sample's table lists under 70,000 clones. 2% to 2.5% of the sample belongs to the ten largest clones.

The source of the sample is a study of cytomegalovirus exposure and HLA in healthy donors (TCRdb year 2017). Broadly, across the study: An earlier analysis of a few hundred of the donors reported approximately 300 Gb of sequence data and 117 million unique TCR beta sequences obtained from around 180 million T cells. A later analysis re-examined previously published TCR beta repertoires from over 500 donors and added high-resolution HLA genotyping to investigate patterns of TCR occurrence. The study used immunosequencing to profile the T cell repertoires of about 670 subjects and linked those repertoires to cytomegalovirus serostatus. Along with the roughly 670-subject first cohort, a separate validation cohort of over a hundred different subjects was used. A later genetic analysis took genome-wide SNP genotypes for 398 of the 666 donors and used that subset as a discovery cohort. Of the 300 to 500 genotyped donors, approximately 81% were placed in the genetic ancestry cluster associated with self-reported Caucasian donors. An early release that covered some 640 HLA-typed donors contained around 300 gigabases of sequencing data and 75 million to 100 million unique TCR sequences. Four or five DR-DQ haplotypes were handled as single units for association and clustering, since linkage in the cohort was strong. Donor age, sex, ethnicity and CMV serostatus were collected together with the repertoire data. In the later analysis, no new phenotypic data were used to find candidate immune exposures; instead, reliance was placed on TCR beta sequences and their occurrence across donors. High-throughput TCR immunosequencing, statistical association of individual TCRs with disease status, and machine learning were combined to predict cytomegalovirus infection status. Class I and class II HLA loci were covered by the typing at four-digit resolution. Typing coverage varied by locus: roughly 629-630 donors for A, B, C, DRB1 and DQB1; approximately 500 for DQA1; about 590 for DPA1; under 490 for DPB1. The study aimed to test whether cataloging public T cell receptors could reveal signatures of past pathogen exposure. All discovery cohort repertoires had been generated using a single sequencing platform. Across around 400 genotyped donors of the cohort, an average of roughly 250,000 unique TCR beta nucleotide sequences per donor were sequenced, and roughly a sixth of those sequences were non-productive. To decide whether each TCR beta V gene segment behaved as functional or pseudogenic, an earlier analysis of approximately 590 of the donors relied on high-throughput TCR beta sequencing.

What the work shows at the level of the full study, not this receptor alone: A later analysis found that TCR association rates varied across HLA loci, with DRB1 alleles showing the most associated TCRs and HLA-C alleles the fewest. In a later genetic analysis, a missense DCLRE1C variant was associated with V-gene and J-gene trimming of TCR beta chains, and the association was replicated in an independent cohort. A later analysis reported that several top co-occurrence clusters appeared linked to parvovirus B19, influenza, CMV and Epstein-Barr virus. In a later genetic analysis, fewer N-insertions in productive TCRs were reported among donors in an Asian-associated ancestry cluster than the roughly 670-donor mean. Compared with equally common non-associated chains, HLA-associated TCR beta chains in a later analysis were more clonally expanded and had lower generation probabilities. Because some donors lacked HLA typing at each locus, the association tests relied only on the typed subset. The only immune exposure information available for the cohort was CMV serostatus. A later analysis found that most CMV-associated TCR beta chains appeared HLA-restricted, with HLA associations seemingly driven largely by CMV exposure. Broadly in line with IMGT annotations, most TCR beta V segments showed up in productive rearrangements about 87% or about 30% of the time in an earlier analysis of around 600 of the donors. Only TCR beta chains were sequenced in this cohort, and the absence of alpha or paired-chain data limited detectable features. Assigning TCR associations to individual alleles was difficult when HLA alleles, especially DR and DQ, strongly co-occurred. The authors suggested that the approach could potentially be generalized to other disease states and immunological phenotypes. The sequencing pipeline was judged likely to have produced a cluster of highly shared sequence variants as a technical artifact. A total of fewer than 200 TCR beta chains were listed by the study as associated with cytomegalovirus. Most TCR sequences were observed very rarely across donors, whereas some public TCRs were present in many individuals. In vitro tests confirmed that three of the cytomegalovirus-associated TCR beta chains recognize cytomegalovirus antigens. The classifier was reported to diagnose cytomegalovirus status with high specificity and sensitivity in both the original and validation cohorts. Correlated functional status among segregating V segments might be attributable to linkage disequilibrium, but an unknown experimental factor could not be ruled out. A further reported finding was that TCR beta sequences accurately predicted the HLA-A and HLA-B alleles for most subjects in the first cohort. Sequencing depth was assumed to be roughly uniform across donors in the presence/absence analyses, though that assumption may not hold. About 17 rarely observed V segments, including chromosome 9 orphons, were excluded from the earlier analysis of some 590 of the donors because counts were too low. A later analysis associated about 17,000 TCR beta sequences with specific HLA alleles at a false discovery rate of 0.05.

The cohort was made up of approximately 670 healthy bone marrow donors. At the time of sampling, every cohort member was nominally healthy, though immune exposures that went unrecorded were likely present. The donor was CMV seropositive and was included in the group of 250 to 350 seropositive cohort members. A peripheral blood sample was provided by each donor, and peripheral blood mononuclear cells were used for TCR beta sequencing. Genomic DNA extraction from the blood cell samples was performed with the Qiagen DNeasy Blood Extraction Kit. The receptor was isolated from a female donor in good health and CMV-seropositive. Sequencing was performed on PBMCs.

At the DNA level, the sequence is TGTGCCAGCAGTGAGGAGGGAGCTGGGGCCAACGTCCTGACTTTC. It translates as CASSEEGAGANVLTF. This sequence uses TRBV6-1 and TRBJ2-6, and possibly TRBD2, on 6 matching bases. V loses 3 bases, J loses 2 bases, and the germline ends lie 8 bases apart. The CDR3, from cysteine to phenylalanine, totals 15 residues. Only the CDR3 part of the read is kept: 45 bases, read in frame from the first base. As encoded in the germline V gene, CDR1 is MNHNS while CDR2 is SASEGT.